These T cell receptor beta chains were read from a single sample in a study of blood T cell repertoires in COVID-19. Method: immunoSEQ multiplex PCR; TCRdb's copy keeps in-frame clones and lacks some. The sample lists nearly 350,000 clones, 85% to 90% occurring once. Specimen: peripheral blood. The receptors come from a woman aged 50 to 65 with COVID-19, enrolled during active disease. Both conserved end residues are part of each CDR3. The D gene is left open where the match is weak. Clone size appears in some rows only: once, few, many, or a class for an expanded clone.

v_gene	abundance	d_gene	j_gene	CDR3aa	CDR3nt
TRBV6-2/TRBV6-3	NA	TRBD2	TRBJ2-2	CASSYIKSQREGTGELFF	TGTGCCAGCAGTTACATAAAGTCACAGCGGGAAGGTACCGGGGAGCTGTTTTTT
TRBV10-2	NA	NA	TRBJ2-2	CAVRLGGTGELFF	TGCGCCGTACGACTAGGAGGCACCGGGGAGCTGTTTTTT
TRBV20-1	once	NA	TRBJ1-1	CSASRGDTEAFF	TGCAGTGCTAGTCGGGGTGACACTGAAGCTTTCTTT
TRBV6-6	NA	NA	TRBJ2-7	CASRVVETYEQYF	TGTGCCAGCAGGGTCGTTGAGACCTACGAGCAGTACTTC
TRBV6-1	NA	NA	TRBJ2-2	CASSERERDAAGELFF	TGTGCCAGCAGTGAAAGAGAGAGGGATGCTGCCGGGGAGCTGTTTTTT
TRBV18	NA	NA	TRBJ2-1	CASSPRGSYYNEQFF	TGTGCCAGCTCACCCAGGGGAAGCTACTACAATGAGCAGTTCTTC
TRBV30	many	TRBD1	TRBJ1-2	CAGWDRGLPGYGYTF	TGTGCCGGTTGGGACAGGGGTTTGCCCGGTTATGGCTACACCTTC
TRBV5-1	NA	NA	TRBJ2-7	CASSLSDQTYEQYF	TGCGCCAGCAGCTTGTCTGATCAGACCTACGAGCAGTACTTC
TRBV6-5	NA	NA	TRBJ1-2	CASSYGGFEGYTF	TGTGCCAGCAGTTACGGAGGGTTTGAGGGCTACACCTTC
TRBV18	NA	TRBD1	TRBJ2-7	CASSPPGQGAGEQYF	TGTGCCAGCTCACCACCGGGACAGGGGGCTGGAGAGCAGTACTTC
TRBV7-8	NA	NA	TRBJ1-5	CASSLSWKAGWQPQHF	TGTGCCAGCAGCCTATCGTGGAAGGCCGGGTGGCAGCCCCAGCATTTT
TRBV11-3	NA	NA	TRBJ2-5	CASSLVQRQTAQYF	TGTGCCAGCAGCTTAGTGCAGAGACAAACGGCCCAGTACTTC
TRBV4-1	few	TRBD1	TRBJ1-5	CASSQTGFYQPQHF	TGCGCCAGCAGCCAGACAGGGTTCTATCAGCCCCAGCATTTT
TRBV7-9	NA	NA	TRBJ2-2	CASSNRVANTGELFF	TGTGCCAGCAGCAACAGGGTGGCGAACACCGGGGAGCTGTTTTTT
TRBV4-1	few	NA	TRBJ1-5	CASSQERLAGQPQHF	TGCGCCAGCAGCCAAGAACGTTTAGCGGGTCAGCCCCAGCATTTT
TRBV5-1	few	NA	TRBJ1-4	CASSPRTASTNEKLFF	TGCGCCAGCAGCCCACGGACAGCCTCAACTAATGAAAAACTGTTTTTT
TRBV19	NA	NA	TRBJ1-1	CASRPGGQNTEAFF	TGTGCCAGTAGGCCGGGAGGGCAGAACACTGAAGCTTTCTTT
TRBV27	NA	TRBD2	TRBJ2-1	CASSQRRGDYNEQFF	TGTGCCAGCTCCCAAAGGCGGGGGGATTACAATGAGCAGTTCTTC
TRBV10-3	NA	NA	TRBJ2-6	CAISGPGANVLTF	TGTGCCATCAGCGGTCCTGGGGCCAACGTCCTGACTTTC
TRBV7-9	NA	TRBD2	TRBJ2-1	CASSLVSGGRNNEQFF	TGTGCCAGCAGCTTAGTATCGGGAGGGAGGAACAATGAGCAGTTCTTC
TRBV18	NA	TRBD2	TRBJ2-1	CASSPPLEAGERDEQFF	TGTGCCAGCTCACCACCTCTAGAGGCGGGAGAGAGGGATGAGCAGTTCTTC
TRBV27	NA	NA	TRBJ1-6	CASSSSLRRGAGLHSPLHF	TGTGCCAGCAGTTCCTCCCTCCGGAGAGGAGCGGGCTTACATTCACCCCTCCACTTT
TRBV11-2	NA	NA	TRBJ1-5	CASSLDVGRGWTQHF	TGTGCCAGCAGCTTAGATGTTGGGCGGGGTTGGACCCAGCATTTT